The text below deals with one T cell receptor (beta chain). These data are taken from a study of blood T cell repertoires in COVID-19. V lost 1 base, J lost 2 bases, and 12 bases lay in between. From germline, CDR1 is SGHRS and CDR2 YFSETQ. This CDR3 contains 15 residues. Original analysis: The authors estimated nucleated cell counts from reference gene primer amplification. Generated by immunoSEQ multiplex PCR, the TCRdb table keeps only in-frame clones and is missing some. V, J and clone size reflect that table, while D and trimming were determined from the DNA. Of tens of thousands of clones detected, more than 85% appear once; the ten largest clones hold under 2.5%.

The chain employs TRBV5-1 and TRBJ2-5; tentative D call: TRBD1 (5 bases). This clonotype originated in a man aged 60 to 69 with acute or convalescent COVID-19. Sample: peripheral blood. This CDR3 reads CASSLRRAGQETQYF. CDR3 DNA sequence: TGCGCCAGCAGCTTGCGCAGGGCAGGGCAAGAGACCCAGTACTTC.